These 30 T cell receptor beta chains were all obtained from the same sample, sequenced in a study of cytomegalovirus exposure and HLA in healthy donors. It was with 60 Vbeta and 13 Jbeta primers that the PCR ran. The assay was immunoSEQ multiplex PCR, and TCRdb's table has in-frame clones only and misses some. The sample lists about 100,000 clones; under 80% were seen once. Sample: PBMCs. Source of these receptors: a woman aged 18-29 years in good health and CMV-seropositive.

The V and J genes are TRBV28 and TRBJ1-5; D not resolved. Trimming took off 3 bases at V and 0 bases at J, with 15 bases between the two ends. CDR1 is MDHEN, CDR2 SYDVKM, per germline. The CDR3 has 17 residues. The CDR3 here is CASSFRGGIHSNQPQHF. DNA for the CDR3: TGTGCCAGCAGTTTTCGGGGAGGCATCCATAGCAATCAGCCCCAGCATTTT.

The genes are TRBV28 and TRBJ1-2; no clear D gene. The V gene's germline CDR1 is MDHEN and CDR2 SYDVKM. Trimming stripped 8 bases from V and 9 bases from J, with 13 bases between. The CDR3 loop spans 11 amino acids. The CDR3 is CASGTQRSYTF. CDR3 bases: TGTGCCAGCGGCACCCAGAGGAGCTACACCTTC.

The genes are TRBV29-1 and TRBJ2-7, with 7 bases aligning to TRBD1. CDR3 length equals 13 residues. Germline CDR1 reads SQVTM; CDR2 reads ANQGSEA. With V trimmed by 7 bases and J by 0 bases, 6 bases remained unmatched. For the CDR3, the DNA is TGCAGCGCCGGGGACAGCGCCTCCTACGAGCAGTACTTC. It is translated as CSAGDSASYEQYF.

This clone has only one observation. The chain couples TRBV27 to TRBJ2-3; a possible D gene is TRBD1 (6 bases). The ends were cut back, 6 bases at V and 8 bases at J, with 21 bases in the middle. The CDR3 extends over 15 amino acids. Germline assignment: CDR1 MNHEY and CDR2 SMNVEV (reference sequence). For the CDR3, the DNA is TGTGCCAGCAGGAGAAACCCGGACAGTAGCACTACGCAGTATTTT. This gives the protein CASRRNPDSSTTQYF.

For this clone: The junction and the germline gene differ at one end; a read error may be behind it. The chain recombines TRBV7-7 with TRBJ2-3; 12 bases match TRBD2. CDR1 is SSHAT, CDR2 FNYEAQ, per germline (reference sequence). The CDR3 is 18 amino acids. The CDR3 region is CASSLSLAGGPSTDTQYF. The DNA of the CDR3 is TGTGCTAGCAGCCTCTCCCTAGCGGGAGGGCCTAGCACAGATACGCAGTATTTT.

The CDR3 DNA reads TGTGCCAGCAGTTCCCTTGGGGGGACGCTGGCTCTTGGATCTGGGGCCAACGTCCTGACTTTC. As protein: CASSSLGGTLALGSGANVLTF. This sequence joins TRBV27 and TRBJ2-6, with D tentatively TRBD2 (6 bases). From germline, CDR1 is MNHEY and CDR2 SMNVEV (reference sequence). V lost 4 bases and J lost 1, with 26 bases in between. This CDR3 is built from 21 residues.

J is TRBJ2-7 and V is TRBV6-5; TRBD2 agrees at 12 bases. The CDR3 loop spans 15 amino acids. Germline assignment: CDR1 MNHEY and CDR2 SVGAGI. Trimming at V came to 5 bases and at J to 3 bases, leaving 5 bases not matched to a gene. CDR3 coding DNA: TGTGCCAGCAGTGGTCTAGCGGGAGGGGACTACGAGCAGTACTTC. It is translated as CASSGLAGGDYEQYF.

V is TRBV6-4 and J is TRBJ2-7; the match to TRBD2 covers 8 bases. Germline V CDR1 and CDR2: MRHNA, SNTAGT. The CDR3 is made up of 15 amino acids. The trim removed 7 bases at V and 6 bases at J, leaving 14 bases unmatched. In DNA, the CDR3 is TGTGCCAGCACCTGGAGAGGGACTAGGACCCTCGAGCAGTACTTC. It specifies CASTWRGTRTLEQYF.

The rearrangement uses TRBV9 and TRBJ1-2, with no clear D. Germline CDR1 SGDLS, CDR2 YYNGEE. V was trimmed by 0 bases and J by 4 bases, leaving 16 bases between them. The CDR3 has 16 residues. CDR3 in DNA: TGTGCCAGCAGCGTAGCTTCGGGGAAAGAAAGCTATGGCTACACCTTC. Translation: CASSVASGKESYGYTF.

The chain links TRBV7-2 to TRBJ2-5; 7 bases line up with TRBD1. Trimming cost V 4 bases and J 5 bases; bases outside gene matches: 10. The CDR3 spans 15 residues. Germline CDR1 reads SGHTA; CDR2 reads FQGNSA. Written as DNA, the CDR3 is TGTGCCAGCAGCTGGGAGACAGGGCAGAGGGAGACCCAGTACTTC. Protein product: CASSWETGQRETQYF. The whole variable domain, remainder taken from reference TRBV7-2 and TRBJ2-5, is GAGVSQSPSNKVTEKGKDVELRCDPISGHTALYWYRQSLGQGLEFLIYFQGNSAPDKSGLPSDRFSAERTGGSVSTLTIQRTQQEDSAVYLCASSWETGQRETQYFGPGTRLLVL.

This clone was seen a handful of times. J is TRBJ1-2 and V is TRBV5-1; D is possibly TRBD1 (5 bases). The CDR3 runs 14 residues. Germline values: CDR1 SGHRS, CDR2 YFSETQ. V shed 0 bases and J shed 5 bases, with 11 bases lying between them. The CDR3 DNA reads TGCGCCAGCAGCTTGGACGGACAAGGATATGGCTACACCTTC. Translated: CASSLDGQGYGYTF.

V usage is TRBV6-4 and J usage is TRBJ1-1, with D possibly being TRBD1 (6 bases). CDR3 length: 15 amino acids. V lost 3 bases, J lost 4 bases, and 15 bases lay in between. The germline CDR1 and CDR2 sequences are MRHNA and SNTAGT. The CDR3 is CASSETSGVGTEAFF. The CDR3 DNA is TGTGCCAGCAGTGAAACATCAGGGGTGGGCACTGAAGCTTTCTTT.

This rearrangement joins TRBV7-3 to TRBJ2-7, with no clear D. There are 12 residues in the CDR3. Trimming stripped 5 bases from V and 3 bases from J, with 8 bases between. Germline V gene lookup returns CDR1 SGHTA and CDR2 FQGTGA. The CDR3 protein is CASSPLRYEQYF. CDR3 coding DNA: TGTGCCAGCAGCCCCCTCCGCTACGAGCAGTACTTC.

This clone showed up just once. V and J are TRBV11-3 and TRBJ2-1; D gene unclear. V was trimmed by 3 bases and J by 8 bases, leaving 11 bases between them. The germline V gene has CDR1 SGHNT and CDR2 YENEEA. The CDR3 length is 13 residues. The chain's CDR3 is CASSFRLFDEQFF. In DNA form, the CDR3 reads TGTGCCAGCAGCTTTCGACTTTTTGATGAGCAGTTCTTC.

The J gene is TRBJ2-3, the V gene TRBV19; D is perhaps TRBD2 (5 bases). The CDR3 covers 14 residues. V was clipped by 4 bases and J by 3 bases, with 11 bases between them. CDR1 is LNHDA and CDR2 is SQIVND in the germline V gene (reference sequence). CDR3: CASSKWERTDTQYF. The DNA for the CDR3 is TGTGCCAGTAGTAAGTGGGAGAGGACAGATACGCAGTATTTT.

The CDR3 reads CASSSNTGYGGYTF. Here the CDR3 DNA reads TGTGCCAGCAGTTCGAATACAGGGTATGGTGGCTACACCTTC. The chain carries TRBV2 and TRBJ1-2, with D possibly being TRBD1 (6 bases). The germline V gene has CDR1 SNHLY and CDR2 FYNNEI. This CDR3 contains 14 residues. Between the trimmed V and J ends, which lost 5 bases and 7 bases, there was a span of 17 bases. The full variable domain, with the rest looked up from reference TRBV2 and TRBJ1-2, is EPEVTQTPSHQVTQMGQEVILRCVPISNHLYFYWYRQILGQKVEFLVSFYNNEISEKSEIFDDQFSVERPDGSNFTLKIRSTKLEDSAMYFCASSSNTGYGGYTFGSGTRLTVV.

The chain combines TRBV28 with TRBJ1-1; tentatively, D is TRBD1 (5 bases). CDR1 and CDR2 (germline): MDHEN, SYDVKM. V was cut by 7 bases and J by 4 bases, with 16 bases left in between. CDR3 size: 14 residues. The CDR3 DNA reads as TGTGCCAGCATCTTGGGGGGGGGAACCACTGAAGCTTTCTTT. Its translation: CASILGGGTTEAFF.

The chain recombines TRBV5-4 with TRBJ2-1; 13 bases line up with TRBD2. CDR1 SGHNT and CDR2 YYREEE come from the germline V gene (reference sequence). Trimming at V came to 4 bases and at J to 8 bases, leaving 6 bases not matched to a gene. The CDR3 loop spans 15 amino acids. CDR3: CASSLGLAGADEQFF. The CDR3 bases are TGTGCCAGCAGCCTTGGACTAGCGGGAGCCGATGAGCAGTTCTTC. The whole variable domain, filled in from reference TRBV5-4 and TRBJ2-1, reads ETGVTQSPTHLIKTRGQQVTLRCSSQSGHNTVSWYQQALGQGPQFIFQYYREEENGRGNFPPRFSGLQFPNYSSELNVNALELDDSALYLCASSLGLAGADEQFFGPGTRLTVL.

The chain joins TRBV4-2 to TRBJ2-1, with 14 bases lining up with TRBD2. The CDR3 contains 16 residues. With 8 bases clipped from V and 8 bases from J, the junction kept 11 bases outside the gene matches. The germline CDR1 and CDR2 sequences are LGHNA and YNFKEQ. The CDR3 protein is CASSPGTSGSSDEQFF. The CDR3 nucleotides are TGTGCCAGCTCCCCCGGGACTAGCGGGAGTAGTGATGAGCAGTTCTTC.

The chain employs TRBV28 and TRBJ2-4, with 10 nucleotides matching TRBD2. Per the germline V gene, CDR1 is MDHEN and CDR2 is SYDVKM. With V trimmed by 5 bases and J by 6 bases, 16 bases remained unmatched. The CDR3 runs 18 residues. CDR3 nucleotide sequence: TGTGCCAGCAGTCCCTTTGGAGCGGGAGGGCCTTCGGGAAACATTCAGTACTTC. Translating gives CASSPFGAGGPSGNIQYF.

This clone was observed a few times. The chain carries TRBV28 and TRBJ1-1; no clear D. CDR1 is MDHEN, CDR2 SYDVKM, per germline. The CDR3 has 14 residues. Deletions cut 5 bases from V and 0 bases from J, with 10 bases between. CDR3 DNA: TGTGCCAGCAGTCTTAGTGGGCTGAACACTGAAGCTTTCTTT. This translates into CASSLSGLNTEAFF. Full variable domain (outside the CDR3, taken from reference TRBV28 and TRBJ1-1): DVKVTQSSRYLVKRTGEKVFLECVQDMDHENMFWYRQDPGLGLRLIYFSYDVKMKEKGDIPEGYSVSREKKERFSLILESASTNQTSMYLCASSLSGLNTEAFFGQGTRLTVV.

The chain recombines TRBV5-4 with TRBJ2-3; the match to TRBD2 covers 7 bases. V was pared by 6 bases and J by 0 bases, with 19 bases of the junction left unmatched. The CDR3 loop spans 19 amino acids. Germline values: CDR1 SGHNT, CDR2 YYREEE (reference sequence). The chain's CDR3 is CASTTGRLAETPSTDTQYF. CDR3 DNA: TGTGCCAGCACTACTGGTCGGCTAGCGGAGACTCCTAGCACAGATACGCAGTATTTT.

The chain couples TRBV2 to TRBJ1-4, with TRBD1 matching over 9 bases. V lost 5 bases to trimming and J lost 0 bases; unmatched junction nucleotides: 4. Germline V CDR1 and CDR2: SNHLY, FYNNEI. This CDR3 comprises 16 residues. CDR3 nucleotide sequence: TGTGCCAGCAGTACACAGGGGGCCGCAACTAATGAAAAACTGTTTTTT. This sequence encodes CASSTQGAATNEKLFF.

The gene calls are TRBV14 and TRBJ2-1, with 14 nucleotides matching TRBD2. From germline, CDR1 is SGHDN and CDR2 FVKESK. V trimming: 4 bases; J trimming: 10 bases; junction bases outside the gene matches: 18. The CDR3 is 19 amino acids. CDR3 nucleotide sequence: TGTGCCAGCAGCCTCAAAAAGGGGGCGGGACTAGCGGGAGATCGCGAGCAGTTCTTC. Its translation is CASSLKKGAGLAGDREQFF.

The rearrangement joins TRBV18 to TRBJ2-1; 9 nucleotides line up with TRBD2. The germline V gene encodes CDR1 KGHSH and CDR2 LQKENI. This CDR3 has 16 residues. V was clipped by 3 bases and J by 8 bases; unmatched bases: 11. CDR3 loop: CASSPLVAGALDEQFF. The CDR3 nucleotides are TGTGCCAGCTCACCTCTGGTAGCGGGAGCATTGGATGAGCAGTTCTTC.

This clone was detected a few times. The gene calls are TRBV5-6 and TRBJ2-1, with D possibly TRBD1 on 6 matching bases. The V end lost 4 bases, the J end lost 1 base, and 12 bases lay between the germline ends. CDR3 size: 15 residues. CDR1 is SGHDT and CDR2 is YYEEEE in the germline V gene. CDR3 sequence reads: CASSVPQGSYNEQFF. The CDR3 nucleotides read TGTGCCAGCAGCGTACCACAGGGATCCTACAATGAGCAGTTCTTC.

The chain couples TRBV9 to TRBJ2-2; 8 bases fit TRBD2. Germline V lookup: CDR1 SGDLS, CDR2 YYNGEE. The ends lost 4 bases at V and 5 bases at J; junction bases unmatched: 16. The CDR3 loop spans 18 amino acids. The CDR3, as DNA: TGTGCCAGCAGCCCTCATCCTTTGGCGGGAGGAGGAACCGGGGAGCTGTTTTTT. It translates to CASSPHPLAGGGTGELFF.

The chain is built from TRBV28 and TRBJ1-2; 10 positions match TRBD1. This CDR3 spans 17 amino acids. V gave up 2 bases and J gave up 3 bases; unmatched junction bases: 9. CDR1 is MDHEN and CDR2 is SYDVKM in the germline V gene. The CDR3 protein is CASSLPRGQGSDYGYTF. The DNA of the CDR3 is TGTGCCAGCAGTTTACCTAGGGGACAGGGGAGTGACTATGGCTACACCTTC.

This chain uses TRBV4-3 with TRBJ2-3, with 9 bases identical to TRBD2. CDR3 length: 19 residues. Germline V CDR1 and CDR2: LGHNA, YSLEER. J was trimmed by 3 bases and V by 3 bases; bases with no gene match: 16. CDR3 DNA sequence: TGCGCCAGCAGCCATTATCCCGAAAGAGCGGGAGGAGGGACAGATACGCAGTATTTT. Translating gives CASSHYPERAGGGTDTQYF.

The chain uses TRBV6-5 and TRBJ2-5, with 8 positions matching TRBD1. The CDR3 spans 14 residues. Germline-derived CDR1 and CDR2 are MNHEY and SVGAGI. The V gene end was trimmed by 6 bases and the J gene end by 4 bases; junction bases not matched to a gene: 7. This CDR3 is CASSQDRGGETQYF. CDR3 DNA sequence: TGTGCCAGCAGCCAAGACAGGGGAGGAGAGACCCAGTACTTC.